This TCR beta chain was obtained from a study of high-grade serous ovarian cancer treatment subgroups. Study-level information: Mean per sample: about 14,000 reads, about 7,000 unique TCR beta rearrangements.

General study results and limits: Repertoire similarity ranged about 0.1 to 0.79 between tumors of one patient. Only CDR3 was analyzed; CDR1 and CDR2 were not.

Regarding this clone: Its antigen is undetermined.

Tumor samples were obtained before definitive surgery or chemotherapy. This CDR3 has 11 amino acids. V lost 8 bases to trimming and J lost 5 bases; unmatched junction nucleotides: 2. The germline V gene has CDR1 SNHLY and CDR2 FYNNEI. Only in-frame clones appear in the TCRdb table, and some are missing; sequencing was by immunoSEQ multiplex PCR. The repertoire has approximately 6,200 clones, about 80% of them found once; the top ten carry under 11%. Sequencing was carried out using tumor tissue. The V and J genes are TRBV2 and TRBJ2-7; 8 nucleotides line up with TRBD1. The source is a human donor with high-grade serous ovarian cancer. The CDR3 loop reads CASDRGHEQYF. The CDR3 nucleotides are TGTGCCAGCGACAGGGGACACGAGCAGTACTTC.